This T cell receptor (beta chain) is from a study of blood T cells in healthy people across ages. The study, taken as a whole, reports: Unknown CMV status may confound age-related changes in expanded clones.

This CDR3 spans 15 amino acids. Trimming pared 6 bases from V and 0 bases from J, leaving 17 bases between. The germline gives CDR1 DFQATT, CDR2 SNEGSKA (reference sequence). A J-beta primer mix and a sample-barcoded 5' primer were used in a second PCR of roughly 6 to 11 cycles. The yield of each sample was at least 2.5 million CDR3-containing paired-end reads. MiXCR, applied by TCRdb to the 5' RACE reads, yields one record per CDR3 protein. The sample yields 1.4 million to 1.5 million distinct CDR3 sequences, roughly 45% seen once. This clonotype appeared once. Its target is unknown. The rearrangement joins TRBV20-1 to TRBJ1-1; D not resolved. Sequencing used blood. The clonotype comes from a woman aged 18-35 years in good health. CDR3 in DNA: TGCAGTGCCAGAAGAGGAGGCCAAATGAACACTGAAGCTTTCTTT. Protein sequence: CSARRGGQMNTEAFF.